This passage covers 20 T cell receptor beta chains from one sample sequenced in a study of cytomegalovirus exposure and HLA in healthy donors (dated by TCRdb to the late 2010s). The protocol used for the library was the immunoSEQ multiplex PCR assay. The multiplex PCR relied on a mix of 60 forward primers for TCR Vbeta segments and 13 reverse primers for TCR Jbeta segments. TCRdb limited this immuneACCESS table to in-frame rearrangements with V and J called. A share of clones is missing; checked studies link under half to unresolved V genes, and the rest is unexplained. The sample includes 100,000 to 150,000 clones, with 80% observed a single time. The top ten clones comprise 1% of the sample. Sequencing used PBMCs. The source is a man aged 40-49 years in good health and CMV-seronegative.

Only a few counts were recorded for this clone. This chain joins TRBV11-3 and TRBJ2-7, with D possibly TRBD2 on 6 matching bases. Germline CDR1 reads SGHNT; CDR2 reads YENEEA. The CDR3 sequence is 13 residues long. The V and J ends lost 4 bases and 7 bases respectively, with 14 bases between them. The CDR3 protein is CASSSRGSPEQYF. The DNA of the CDR3 is TGTGCCAGCAGCTCCCGGGGGTCCCCTGAGCAGTACTTC.

The chain combines TRBV9 with TRBJ2-7; D is perhaps TRBD1 (5 bases). The CDR3 contains 16 residues. Between the trimmed V and J ends, which lost 0 bases and 0 bases, there was a span of 13 bases. The germline V gene has CDR1 SGDLS and CDR2 YYNGEE. CDR3 protein: CASSVGSAGPSYEQYF. CDR3 coding DNA: TGTGCCAGCAGCGTAGGATCCGCAGGGCCCTCCTACGAGCAGTACTTC.

Comments on this clone: The same CDR3 arises from other DNA sequences in this sample as well. V is TRBV5-1 and J is TRBJ2-7; 14 bases align to TRBD2. Per germline, CDR1 SGHRS and CDR2 YFSETQ. The junction had 4 bases not matched to a gene; V was cut back by 4 bases and J by 4 bases. This CDR3 region has 15 residues. Here the CDR3 DNA reads TGCGCCAGCAGCCTGGGACTAGCGGGAGTGTACGAGCAGTACTTC. This translates into CASSLGLAGVYEQYF.

This chain's CDR3 is CASRRTGEDYGYTF. The DNA of the CDR3 is TGTGCCAGCCGTAGGACAGGTGAGGACTATGGCTACACCTTC. The V gene is TRBV6-1, the J gene TRBJ1-2, with 7 bases aligning to TRBD1. Trimming at V came to 8 bases and at J to 3 bases, leaving 9 bases not matched to a gene. Germline lookup yields CDR1 MNHNS and CDR2 SASEGT. CDR3 length equals 14 residues.

This clone was recorded only once. V and J are TRBV5-4 and TRBJ2-3; TRBD1 matches 7 bases. This CDR3 contains 14 residues. Per germline, CDR1 SGHNT and CDR2 YYREEE (reference sequence). The V and J ends lost 4 bases and 3 bases, in that order; junction bases with no gene match: 5. CDR3 DNA sequence: TGTGCCAGCAGCACACAGGGGTCAACAGATACGCAGTATTTT. This encodes CASSTQGSTDTQYF.

This clone occurred a few times. CDR3 sequence: CASSIEGVTGDSPLHF. For the CDR3, the DNA is TGTGCCAGTAGTATCGAGGGTGTGACAGGTGATTCACCCCTCCACTTT. This sequence joins TRBV19 and TRBJ1-6; D perhaps matches TRBD1 (6 bases). The CDR3 has 16 residues. Trimming removed 3 bases at V and 8 bases at J, with 17 bases between. Germline CDR1 LNHDA, CDR2 SQIVND (reference sequence). Full variable domain (rest looked up from reference TRBV19 and TRBJ1-6): DGGITQSPKYLFRKEGQNVTLSCEQNLNHDAMYWYRQDPGQGLRLIYYSQIVNDFQKGDIAEGYSVSREKKESFPLTVTSAQKNPTAFYLCASSIEGVTGDSPLHFGNGTRLTVT.

The CDR3 DNA follows: TGTGCCGGCGGGGCCGGGACTTCCGAAGAGACCCAGTACTTC. This encodes CAGGAGTSEETQYF. The genes are TRBV6-1 and TRBJ2-5; D perhaps matches TRBD2 (6 bases). There are 14 residues in the CDR3. Trimming left V 11 bases short and J 3 bases short, with 19 bases between. CDR1 and CDR2 (germline): MNHNS, SASEGT.

In this sample, this clone turned up a few times. V is TRBV30 and J is TRBJ1-4; TRBD1 matches 7 bases. After removal of 5 bases from V and 4 bases from J, the junction contained 4 bases not matched to a gene. Per the germline V gene, CDR1 is GTSNPN and CDR2 is SVGIG (reference sequence). The length of the CDR3 is 13 residues. The CDR3 DNA follows: TGTGCCTGGGGACAGGTGATTAATGAAAAACTGTTTTTT. Translating gives CAWGQVINEKLFF.

The rearrangement joins TRBV5-1 to TRBJ2-1; 8 bases agree with TRBD2. The junction had 5 bases not matched to a gene; V was cut back by 4 bases and J by 2 bases. CDR3 length: 15 amino acids. CDR1 and CDR2 (germline): SGHRS, YFSETQ. CDR3 residues: CASSTGLGAYNEQFF. CDR3 nucleotide sequence: TGCGCCAGCAGCACGGGACTAGGCGCCTACAATGAGCAGTTCTTC.

CDR3 sequence (DNA): TGTGCCAGCAGTGACAGGGGGCGCGGTTCCTACGAGCAGTACTTC. It translates to CASSDRGRGSYEQYF. The chain combines TRBV6-1 with TRBJ2-7; 8 bases match TRBD1. CDR1 and CDR2 (germline): MNHNS, SASEGT. The CDR3 runs 15 residues. V trimming: 3 bases; J trimming: 1 base; junction bases outside the gene matches: 5.

In DNA form, the CDR3 reads TGTGCCAGCAGTGCACCGGGACAGGATACCTACGAGCAGTACTTC. Translating it yields CASSAPGQDTYEQYF. This chain uses TRBV6-1 with TRBJ2-7, with 8 bases aligning to TRBD1. The CDR3 contains 15 residues. The J segment lost 2 bases and the V segment lost 4 bases, leaving 7 bases of the junction unmatched. Per the germline V gene, CDR1 is MNHNS and CDR2 is SASEGT.

The chain uses TRBV7-3 and TRBJ2-2, with 7 bases matching TRBD2. CDR3 length: 17 residues. With 2 bases clipped from V and 0 bases from J, the junction kept 6 bases outside the gene matches. Germline values: CDR1 SGHTA, CDR2 FQGTGA. The CDR3 is CASSLPSGGTNTGELFF. The CDR3 nucleotides read TGTGCCAGCAGCTTACCTAGCGGAGGCACGAACACCGGGGAGCTGTTTTTT.

The rearrangement joins TRBV29-1 to TRBJ1-1; possible D gene TRBD1, 5 bases. Germline assignment: CDR1 SQVTM and CDR2 ANQGSEA. This CDR3 has 13 amino acids. Trimming took off 6 bases at V and 0 bases at J, with 11 bases between the two ends. CDR3 loop: CSVNRILNTEAFF. The CDR3 DNA reads TGCAGCGTCAACAGGATCTTGAACACTGAAGCTTTCTTT.

This rearrangement joins TRBV5-1 to TRBJ2-1; 15 bases match TRBD2. Germline trimming cut 0 bases from V and 4 bases from J; bases unmatched to any gene: 8. CDR1 is SGHRS and CDR2 is YFSETQ in the germline V gene. The CDR3 has 19 amino acids. In DNA, the CDR3 is TGCGCCAGCAGCTTGGCCGGACTAGCGGGAGGGCCCTCTTACAATGAGCAGTTCTTC. This translates into CASSLAGLAGGPSYNEQFF.

This chain joins TRBV11-2 and TRBJ1-2; D may be TRBD1 (5 bases). CDR3 length: 13 amino acids. Trimming took off 0 bases at V and 3 bases at J, with 5 bases between the two ends. CDR1 SGHAT and CDR2 FQNNGV come from the germline V gene. The CDR3 nucleotides are TGTGCCAGCAGCTTAGACAGGGACTATGGCTACACCTTC. This codes for CASSLDRDYGYTF.

A few counts support this clone. The rearrangement uses TRBV2 and TRBJ1-1; D remains ambiguous. V was cut by 2 bases and J by 0 bases, with 4 bases left in between. This CDR3 comprises 13 residues. Per germline, CDR1 SNHLY and CDR2 FYNNEI. The CDR3 DNA follows: TGTGCCAGCAGTGAACAGGTGAACACTGAAGCTTTCTTT. Translated: CASSEQVNTEAFF.

In nucleotides, the CDR3 is TGTGCCAGCAGCCGGGGCCAGGAGAAAACCTACGAGCAGTACTTC. It is translated as CASSRGQEKTYEQYF. This sequence joins TRBV4-2 and TRBJ2-7; TRBD1 might be the D (5 bases). The CDR3 length is 15 residues. The V gene's germline CDR1 is LGHNA and CDR2 YNFKEQ. Between the trimmed V and J ends, which lost 4 bases and 2 bases, there was a span of 15 bases.

As DNA, the CDR3 is TGCAGCGTTGGGTATCGACTAGCGCTTGGGGAGACCCAGTACTTC. Encoded protein: CSVGYRLALGETQYF. The V call is TRBV29-1, the J call TRBJ2-5; 8 nucleotides align to TRBD2. This CDR3 region has 15 residues. The germline CDR1 and CDR2 sequences are SQVTM and ANQGSEA. Unmatched junction bases numbered 12, after V lost 4 bases and J lost 5 bases.

For this clone: At one end the junction does not follow the germline gene, possibly because of a read error. The CDR3 sequence: CAISELLSGVDYGHTF. CDR3 coding DNA: TGTGCCATCAGTGAGCTCCTGAGCGGGGTAGACTATGGCCACACCTTC. The chain employs TRBV10-3 and TRBJ1-2; D uncertain. From germline, CDR1 is ENHRY and CDR2 SYGVKD. The CDR3 runs to 16 residues.

Of note for this clone: Other DNA sequences in the sample encode the same CDR3. V and J are TRBV28 and TRBJ1-5; D not resolved. The CDR3 is 11 residues long. From germline, CDR1 is MDHEN and CDR2 SYDVKM. V lost 4 bases and J 5 bases, leaving 3 bases between the germline ends. The CDR3 DNA follows: TGTGCCAGCAGTTCATATCAGCCCCAGCATTTT. Encoded protein: CASSSYQPQHF.